This T cell receptor (beta chain) was sequenced during a study of cytomegalovirus exposure and HLA in healthy donors. Study-wide points: Accounts indicate the classifier identified cytomegalovirus status with strong specificity and sensitivity. The study reported that TCR beta sequences accurately predicted HLA-A and HLA-B alleles in most subjects. What was likely a sequencing artifact was a cluster of highly shared sequence variants.

This clone was counted once. Antigen: not known. This CDR3 is 15 amino acids long. In germline, CDR1 is KGHSH, CDR2 LQKENI. Trimming cost V 6 bases and J 4 bases, with 18 bases left between them. Amplification used 60 Vbeta primers and 13 Jbeta primers. Method: immunoSEQ multiplex PCR; TCRdb's copy keeps in-frame clones and lacks some. In the table there are around 140,000 clones, approximately 80% of which are singletons. The chain carries TRBV18 and TRBJ1-1; possible D gene TRBD1, 5 bases. What was sequenced was PBMCs. The source of this sequence is a man aged 40-50 years in good health and CMV-seronegative. CDR3: CASSLQELVVTEAFF. The CDR3 bases are TGTGCCAGCTCCCTACAGGAGCTCGTCGTCACTGAAGCTTTCTTT.